Below, 14 T cell receptor beta chains from the same sample are listed, as sequenced in a study of T cell repertoires in cytomegalovirus infection. MiXCR was run by TCRdb on the reads, yielding one entry per CDR3 protein. This sample has more than 150,000 distinct CDR3 sequences, with under 25% found just once. Sequenced material: PBMCs. The receptors were sampled from a human donor in good health (CMV status not recorded). Some clones in this sample may be carry-over from other donors' samples.

This clonotype turned up a few times. CDR3 sequence reads: CASSQETGPTNYGYTF. The CDR3, as DNA: TGTGCCAGCAGCCAAGAAACAGGTCCTACTAACTATGGCTACACCTTC. The chain carries TRBV5-5 and TRBJ1-2; a weak D match, TRBD1 (5 bases). V gave up 4 bases and J gave up 0 bases, with 16 bases separating them. In germline, CDR1 is SGHKS, CDR2 YYEKEE (reference sequence). The CDR3 is made up of 16 amino acids.

This clonotype occurred many times. V usage is TRBV6-1 and J usage is TRBJ2-7; 7 nucleotides align to TRBD1. There are 13 residues in the CDR3. The ends lost 4 bases at V and 7 bases at J; junction bases unmatched: 7. Germline assignment: CDR1 MNHNS and CDR2 SASEGT. CDR3: CASSGNRGQEQYF. The DNA of the CDR3 is TGTGCCAGCAGTGGGAACAGGGGACAAGAGCAGTACTTC.

V gene TRBV15 combines with J gene TRBJ2-2; possibly TRBD1 for D (6 bases). V dropped 11 bases and J dropped 4 bases, with 14 bases sitting between them. This CDR3 region has 13 residues. From germline, CDR1 is LNHNV and CDR2 YYDKDF (reference sequence). CDR3 sequence reads: CAATAGATGELFF. The CDR3 nucleotides read TGTGCCGCCACGGCAGGGGCCACCGGGGAGCTGTTTTTT.

The rearrangement links TRBV2 to TRBJ2-2; D not certain. The CDR3 runs 13 residues. The germline gives CDR1 SNHLY, CDR2 FYNNEI. V was pared by 2 bases and J by 6 bases, with 7 bases between. CDR3 loop: CASSEPTAGELFF. CDR3 nucleotides: TGTGCCAGCAGTGAACCAACAGCCGGGGAGCTGTTTTTT. The entire variable domain, with the rest obtained from reference TRBV2 and TRBJ2-2, is as follows: EPEVTQTPSHQVTQMGQEVILRCVPISNHLYFYWYRQILGQKVEFLVSFYNNEISEKSEIFDDQFSVERPDGSNFTLKIRSTKLEDSAMYFCASSEPTAGELFFGEGSRLTVL.

Comments on this clonotype: A much larger clone differs by one base, so this may be a read error. J is TRBJ1-4 and V is TRBV6-1; no reliable D call. This CDR3 contains 14 residues. In germline, CDR1 is MNHNS, CDR2 SASEGT. The CDR3, as DNA: TGTGCCAGCGGTGAATCCGGGATCGCGGGAAAACTGTTTTTT. It specifies CASGESGIAGKLFF.

V usage is TRBV2 and J usage is TRBJ2-4; 14 positions agree with TRBD2. V shed 6 bases, J shed 3 bases, and the junction held 10 bases outside the gene matches. Germline V gene data show CDR1 as SNHLY and CDR2 as FYNNEI. This CDR3 is built from 18 residues. CDR3 DNA sequence: TGTGCCAGCAGATTGACTAGCGGGAGGGTCGGAGACAAAAACATTCAGTACTTC. The encoded protein is CASRLTSGRVGDKNIQYF.

V gene TRBV9 combines with J gene TRBJ2-1, with 10 bases aligning to TRBD2. The CDR3 is 18 residues long. Germline V CDR1 and CDR2: SGDLS, YYNGEE. Trimming at V came to 6 bases and at J to 0 bases, leaving 12 bases not matched to a gene. The CDR3 nucleotides read TGTGCCAGCACCAGGGCACTAGCGGGGTTGAGCTCCTACAATGAGCAGTTCTTC. Translated, it gives CASTRALAGLSSYNEQFF.

The chain has TRBV14 and TRBJ1-3; a possible D gene is TRBD1 (6 bases). CDR3 length equals 15 residues. CDR1 and CDR2 (germline): SGHDN, FVKESK. With 3 bases removed from V and 0 bases from J, the gap between germline ends came to 9 bases. CDR3 loop: CASSHGQISGNTIYF. The CDR3 DNA reads as TGTGCCAGCAGCCACGGACAGATCTCTGGAAACACCATATATTTT.

This CDR3 reads CASRPGQTGEQYF. DNA of the CDR3: TGTGCCAGCAGACCGGGACAGACGGGGGAGCAGTACTTC. The V call is TRBV5-6, the J call TRBJ2-7; 7 nucleotides line up with TRBD1. The germline V gene encodes CDR1 SGHDT and CDR2 YYEEEE. After removal of 5 bases from V and 7 bases from J, the junction contained 9 bases not matched to a gene. The CDR3 sequence is 13 residues long.

The chain has TRBV2 and TRBJ2-3; D remains unclear. Germline V gene sequence: CDR1 SNHLY, CDR2 FYNNEI. V gave up 6 bases and J gave up 2 bases, with 6 bases separating them. The CDR3 is 12 amino acids. CDR3 bases: TGTGCCAGCAGGGGTTCCACAGATACGCAGTATTTT. It is translated as CASRGSTDTQYF. The full variable domain, with the rest looked up from reference TRBV2 and TRBJ2-3, is EPEVTQTPSHQVTQMGQEVILRCVPISNHLYFYWYRQILGQKVEFLVSFYNNEISEKSEIFDDQFSVERPDGSNFTLKIRSTKLEDSAMYFCASRGSTDTQYFGPGTRLTVL.

In DNA form, the CDR3 reads TGTGCCAGTGGGACTAGCGGAGGGGCGGATACGCAGTATTTT. Protein: CASGTSGGADTQYF. The rearrangement uses TRBV6-2 or TRBV6-3 and TRBJ2-3, with TRBD2 matching 11 bases. The V and J ends lost 9 bases and 6 bases, in that order; junction bases with no gene match: 8. CDR1 MNHEY and CDR2 SVGEGT come from the germline V gene. The CDR3 consists of 14 residues.

This rearrangement joins TRBV4-1 to TRBJ2-3, with D unclear. Trimming cost V 0 bases and J 8 bases, with 9 bases left between them. This CDR3 has 13 amino acids. Germline-derived CDR1 and CDR2 are MGHRA and YSYEKL. In DNA, the CDR3 is TGCGCCAGCAGCCAAGATCCGGTGGGTACGCAGTATTTT. Translation: CASSQDPVGTQYF.

The chain couples TRBV28 to TRBJ2-1; D may correspond to TRBD1 or TRBD2 (5 bases each). CDR3 size: 13 residues. Germline V gives CDR1 MDHEN, CDR2 SYDVKM. V was cut by 8 bases and J by 0 bases, with 8 bases left in between. The CDR3 sequence is CASGGDSYNEQFF. In DNA form, the CDR3 reads TGTGCCAGCGGGGGAGACTCCTACAATGAGCAGTTCTTC.

The chain links TRBV18 to TRBJ2-7; possibly TRBD2 for D (5 bases). The germline V and J ends were trimmed by 3 bases and 7 bases, with 13 bases remaining between them. From germline, CDR1 is KGHSH and CDR2 LQKENI. The length of the CDR3 is 13 residues. The DNA for the CDR3 is TGTGCCAGCTCACCGAAACTAGGGATTGAGCAGTACTTC. This translates into CASSPKLGIEQYF.